Listed below are T cell receptor beta chains from one sample, sequenced in a study of vaccination effects on CD4 cells after COVID-19. Measured with immunoSEQ multiplex PCR; TCRdb has only the in-frame clones, and not every one. The sample consists of about 41,000 clones, 65% to 80% of them appearing once. What these receptors recognize is not known. The starting material was CD4+ T cells from PBMCs cultured with HCoV-NL63 spike peptides, obtained before COVID-19 vaccination. Receptors were obtained from a human donor who received a COVID-19 vaccine. CDR3s include the opening cysteine and the closing phenylalanine or tryptophan. Fields, in order: clone size, D gene, V gene, J gene, CDR3 DNA, CDR3 protein. D genes are given only for firm matches. Clone size appears in some rows only: once, few, many, or a class for an expanded clone.

few	NA	TRBV14	TRBJ1-3	TGTGCCAGCAGCCCCCGGACTCTACTAAACACCATGTATTTT	CASSPRTLLNTMYF
NA	TRBD1	TRBV15	TRBJ1-3	TGTGCCACCAGCGGAAGGACAGGGGCTGGAAACACCATATATTTT	CATSGRTGAGNTIYF
once	NA	TRBV19	TRBJ2-3	TGTGCCAGTAGTATCCCCTTTACAGGGTCGGATACGCAGTATTTT	CASSIPFTGSDTQYF
NA	NA	TRBV19	TRBJ1-5	TGTGCCAGTAGTATCTTCCAAGGGACCGGGAATCAGCCCCAGCATTTT	CASSIFQGTGNQPQHF
few	NA	TRBV5-1	TRBJ2-2	TGCGCCAGCAGAGCGGACAGTTACACCGGGGAGCTGTTTTTT	CASRADSYTGELFF
NA	NA	TRBV7-2	TRBJ1-5	TGTGCCAGCAGCCCAGACCGAAATCAGCCCCAGCATTTT	CASSPDRNQPQHF
NA	NA	TRBV18	TRBJ2-3	TGTGCCAGCTCACCTCGGGGCGGGGGCCCCACAGATACGCAGTATTTT	CASSPRGGGPTDTQYF
NA	NA	TRBV12-3/TRBV12-4	TRBJ1-5	TGTGCCAGCAGCACGGGCGTTCAGCCCCAGCATTTT	CASSTGVQPQHF
NA	NA	TRBV12-3/TRBV12-4	TRBJ1-2	TGTGCCAGCAGTAAGGGCGGGGCCGGCACCTTC	CASSKGGAGTF
NA	NA	TRBV2	TRBJ1-1	TGTGCCAGCAGGGGGCACGGGAACACTGAAGCTTTCTTT	CASRGHGNTEAFF
few	TRBD1	TRBV9	TRBJ1-2	TGTGCCAGCACGGAGAAGGGGACAGAGAACTATGGCTACACCTTC	CASTEKGTENYGYTF
NA	NA	TRBV5-5	TRBJ2-1	TGTGCCAGCAGCGGATCGGTTAAGTCCTACAATGAGCAGTTCTTC	CASSGSVKSYNEQFF
NA	NA	TRBV4-3	TRBJ1-6	TGCGCCAGCAGCCAAGTCACTCGCGGTTCACCCCTCCACTTT	CASSQVTRGSPLHF